This T cell receptor (beta chain) was profiled in a study of blood T cell repertoires in COVID-19 (dated by TCRdb to about 2020). About the study as a whole: Samples covering the acute and convalescent phases of COVID-19 were provided by collaborators in the United States, Italy and Spain. The prospective study material was composed of cDNA or gDNA derived from T cells, B-cell-depleted T cells, or PBMCs. The sample metadata nearly always contained a de-identified subject ID, COVID-19 status, age in years and sex. Where HLA class I and class II types were available, the types were taken from metadata supplied by the sample provider, not from assay-based typing. Samples came from the ongoing ImmuneRACE study (first 160 participants) plus 1,254 subjects from 6 global collaborators. The repertoires were made available in a free public database intended to serve as a resource for research on the immune response to SARS-CoV-2. The dataset comprised deeply sampled blood TCRbeta repertoires from subjects exposed to, actively infected with, or recovered from COVID-19.

TCRbeta CDR3 regions were amplified from genomic DNA using the immunoSEQ Assay, a bias-controlled multiplex PCR. Under the source paper's analysis protocol: Within the assay, amplification of reference gene primers was used to estimate how many nucleated cells each sample contained. To quantify the absolute abundance of each unique TCRbeta CDR3 rearrangement, sequence reads were collapsed and filtered. Productive Simpson clonality was computed per sample as the square root of Simpson's diversity index over productive rearrangements. TCRdb obtained this table from immuneACCESS and retained in-frame rearrangements with V and J assigned. These tables miss some clones; where compared with another copy, unresolved V genes account for less than half of the shortfall, and the remainder is unexplained. That table furnishes V, J and clone size, whereas the DNA furnished D and trimming. This sample lists 330,000 or so clones; about 90% were detected once. Approximately 3% of the sample is held by the ten biggest clonotypes.

Paper-wide results and their limitations: How much clinical and demographic metadata was included differed by source and by participant, and the metadata was provided uncurated.

With respect to this clone: Its antigen specificity is not known. Base qualities are missing; no much larger clone stands one base away.

Participants in the prospective study were aged about 18 to 95 years, lived in 20 to 25 United States geographic areas, and enrolled through a virtual design. Cohort assignment in the prospective study relied on participant-reported clinical history from a screening survey and a study questionnaire. Recovered participants in ImmuneRACE Cohort 3 were defined by two consecutive negative NP/OP PCR tests, clearance by a healthcare professional, or resolution of symptoms. Mobile phlebotomists in the prospective study collected whole blood, serum and a nasopharyngeal or oropharyngeal swab from every participant. Additional blood draws and questionnaires over a 2-month period could optionally be provided by prospective study participants. Prospective study blood samples were shipped either frozen or at room temperature before DNA extraction. Trimming at the junction amounts to 0 bases on V and 0 bases on J, and the germline ends lie 16 bases apart. The germline V gene supplies CDR1 SGDLS and CDR2 YYNGEE. Counted from cysteine to phenylalanine, this CDR3 has 18 amino acids. Only the CDR3 DNA stays, 54 bases, in frame from base 1.

Sequenced: PBMCs or T cells enriched from blood (not recorded which). The TCR comes from a woman younger than 45 who had recovered from COVID-19. The V gene is TRBV9 and the J gene is TRBJ2-1; the D gene is perhaps TRBD1, on 7 matching bases. In nucleotide form, the sequence is TGTGCCAGCAGCGTAGGCAGGGGGGAGATAAGCTCCTACAATGAGCAGTTCTTC. Its translation is CASSVGRGEISSYNEQFF. The CDR3, completed at both ends by the reference TRBV9 and TRBJ2-1 genes, gives the full variable domain DSGVTQTPKHLITATGQRVTLRCSPRSGDLSVYWYQQSLDQGLQFLIQYYNGEERAKGNILERFSAQQFPDLHSELNLSSLELGDSALYFCASSVGRGEISSYNEQFFGPGTRLTVL.